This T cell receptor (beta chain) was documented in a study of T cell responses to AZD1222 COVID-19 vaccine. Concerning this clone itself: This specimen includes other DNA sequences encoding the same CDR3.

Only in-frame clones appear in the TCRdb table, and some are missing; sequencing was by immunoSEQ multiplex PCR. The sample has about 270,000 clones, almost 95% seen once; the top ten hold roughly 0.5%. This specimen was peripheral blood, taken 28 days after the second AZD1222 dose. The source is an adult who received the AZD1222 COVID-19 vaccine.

Written as DNA, the CDR3 is TGTGCCAGCAGTTACGACGAAGGGGGCACTGAAGCTTTCTTT. It specifies CASSYDEGGTEAFF. This rearrangement joins TRBV6-5 to TRBJ1-1, with D perhaps TRBD1 (6 bases). V was cut by 2 bases and J by 4 bases, with 11 bases left in between. CDR3 size: 14 residues. Germline CDR1 and CDR2: MNHEY and SVGAGI.